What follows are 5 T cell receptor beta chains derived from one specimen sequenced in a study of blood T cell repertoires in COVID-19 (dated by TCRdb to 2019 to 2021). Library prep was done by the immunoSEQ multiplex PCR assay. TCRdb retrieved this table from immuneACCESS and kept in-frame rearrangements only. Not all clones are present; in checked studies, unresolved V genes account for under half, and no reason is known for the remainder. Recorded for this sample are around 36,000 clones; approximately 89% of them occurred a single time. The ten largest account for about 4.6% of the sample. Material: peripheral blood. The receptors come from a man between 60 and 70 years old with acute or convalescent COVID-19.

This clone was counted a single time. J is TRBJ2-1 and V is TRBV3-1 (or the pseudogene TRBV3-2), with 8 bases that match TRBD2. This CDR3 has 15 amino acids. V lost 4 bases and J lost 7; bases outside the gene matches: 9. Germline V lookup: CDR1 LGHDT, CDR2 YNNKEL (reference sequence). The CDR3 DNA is TGTGCCAGCAGCCCAAGCGGGGGCCGGGGGAATGAGCAGTTCTTC. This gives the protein CASSPSGGRGNEQFF.

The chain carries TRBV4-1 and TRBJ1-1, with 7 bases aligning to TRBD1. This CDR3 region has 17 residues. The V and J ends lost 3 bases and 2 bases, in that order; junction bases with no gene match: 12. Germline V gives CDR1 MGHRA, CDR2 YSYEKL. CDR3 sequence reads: CASSQGGRGRTNTEAFF. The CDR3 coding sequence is TGCGCCAGCAGCCAGGGTGGTAGGGGGCGGACCAACACTGAAGCTTTCTTT.

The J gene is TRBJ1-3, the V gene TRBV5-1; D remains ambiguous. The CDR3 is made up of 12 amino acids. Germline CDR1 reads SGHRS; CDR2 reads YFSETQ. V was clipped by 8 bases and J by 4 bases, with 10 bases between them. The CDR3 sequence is CASQDGGNTIYF. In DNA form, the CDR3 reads TGCGCCAGTCAGGATGGGGGAAACACCATATATTTT.

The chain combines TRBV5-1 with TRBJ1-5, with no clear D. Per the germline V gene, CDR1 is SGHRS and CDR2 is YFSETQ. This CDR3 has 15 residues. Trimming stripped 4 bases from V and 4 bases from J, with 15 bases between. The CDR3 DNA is TGCGCCAGCAGCCGCGAGGGCCAGGCAAATCAGCCCCAGCATTTT. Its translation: CASSREGQANQPQHF.

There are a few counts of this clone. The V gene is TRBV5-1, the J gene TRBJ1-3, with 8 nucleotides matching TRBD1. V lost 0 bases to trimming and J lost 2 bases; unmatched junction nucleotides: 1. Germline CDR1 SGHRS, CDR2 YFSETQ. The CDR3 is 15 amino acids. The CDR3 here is CASSLGQGTGNTIYF. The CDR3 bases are TGCGCCAGCAGCTTGGGACAGGGGACTGGAAACACCATATATTTT.